A single sample is the source of the 27 T cell receptor beta chains below, sequenced in a study of post-analysis software for immune sequencing data. Findings of the study overall: Comparison of patients with controls showed five TRBV segments more frequent in patients, TRBV5-6, TRBV5-1 and TRBV20-1 among them.

The library was made from cDNA and included unique molecular identifiers. From the PCR reads, TCRdb called clonotypes with MiXCR, one entry per CDR3 protein. The sample yields a few hundred thousand distinct CDR3 sequences, approximately 37% seen once. These receptors have no known antigen. Sequenced sample: blood. Receptors were obtained from a girl aged 2-10 years with multiple sclerosis.

This sequence joins TRBV7-8 and TRBJ1-1; 10 bases fit TRBD1. The CDR3 loop spans 16 amino acids. CDR1 is SGHVS, CDR2 FQNEAQ, per germline. V lost 7 bases to trimming and J lost 3 bases; unmatched junction nucleotides: 11. The CDR3 is CASKLDRDRGDTEAFF. CDR3 coding DNA: TGTGCCAGCAAGTTGGACCGGGACAGGGGCGACACTGAAGCTTTCTTT.

The J gene is TRBJ2-7, the V gene TRBV10-3; possible D gene TRBD2, 6 bases. The CDR3 covers 13 residues. Germline CDR1 and CDR2: ENHRY and SYGVKD. V dropped 11 bases and J dropped 2 bases, with 16 bases sitting between them. This chain's CDR3 is CASSTRYPYEQYF. For the CDR3, the DNA is TGTGCCTCCTCGACTAGATACCCCTACGAGCAGTACTTC.

J is TRBJ2-3 and V is TRBV27; 12 bases are shared with TRBD2. Unmatched junction bases numbered 9, after V lost 5 bases and J lost 0 bases. The germline CDR1 and CDR2 sequences are MNHEY and SMNVEV (reference sequence). The CDR3 totals 18 residues. The CDR3 region has the DNA TGTGCCAGCAGTCATCTAGCGGGAGGGGGGAGTAGCACAGATACGCAGTATTTT. This codes for CASSHLAGGGSSTDTQYF.

This clonotype was recorded a few times. The chain links TRBV6-2 or TRBV6-3 to TRBJ2-1; 9 bases align to TRBD2. CDR3 length: 16 residues. V dropped 6 bases and J dropped 4; count of bases not matched to a gene: 10. Germline CDR1 and CDR2: MNHEY and SVGEGT. CDR3 sequence reads: CASRPPGTSNYNEQFF. The DNA of the CDR3 is TGTGCCAGCAGACCCCCGGGGACTAGCAATTACAATGAGCAGTTCTTC.

This clonotype was seen only a few times. This chain links TRBV6-5 with TRBJ2-2, with TRBD1 matching over 7 bases. CDR1 is MNHEY, CDR2 SVGAGI, per germline. CDR3 length equals 14 residues. The V and J ends lost 6 bases and 1 base, in that order; junction bases with no gene match: 2. The CDR3 spells CASRRQGNTGELFF. In nucleotides, the CDR3 is TGTGCCAGCAGGAGACAGGGGAACACCGGGGAGCTGTTTTTT.

This clonotype was seen more than once but under ten times. This rearrangement joins TRBV6-2 or TRBV6-3 to TRBJ2-7; 9 bases fit TRBD2. With V trimmed by 8 bases and J by 0 bases, 5 bases remained unmatched. The length of the CDR3 is 14 residues. CDR1 is MNHEY, CDR2 SVGEGT, per germline. The CDR3 DNA sequence: TGTGCCAGCCTCCGGCGGGAGGGCTCCTACGAGCAGTACTTC. Its protein is CASLRREGSYEQYF.

The chain combines TRBV29-1 with TRBJ2-1; 15 nucleotides align to TRBD2. V shed 5 bases, J shed 7 bases, and the junction held 12 bases outside the gene matches. CDR1 and CDR2 from the germline V gene are SQVTM and ANQGSEA. This CDR3 spans 17 amino acids. CDR3 nucleotide sequence: TGCAGCGTTCGAGGGACTAGCGGGAGGACCCTGGTAAATGAGCAGTTCTTC. It encodes CSVRGTSGRTLVNEQFF.

V and J are TRBV9 and TRBJ2-2; 8 bases align to TRBD2. CDR1 is SGDLS, CDR2 YYNGEE, per germline. The V and J ends lost 4 bases and 2 bases, in that order; junction bases with no gene match: 10. The CDR3 has 17 residues. The CDR3 DNA sequence: TGTGCCAGCAGCTCTCGTCGACTAGCGCCAAACACCGGGGAGCTGTTTTTT. Translation gives CASSSRRLAPNTGELFF.

The rearrangement links TRBV20-1 to TRBJ1-6; possible D gene TRBD1, 5 bases. Deletions cut 6 bases from V and 0 bases from J, with 15 bases between. This CDR3 is built from 16 residues. Germline V gene lookup returns CDR1 DFQATT and CDR2 SNEGSKA (reference sequence). In DNA form, the CDR3 reads TGCAGTGCCCCTGACAGATCGAACTCCTATAATTCACCCCTCCACTTT. It specifies CSAPDRSNSYNSPLHF.

This chain's CDR3 is CAWTFLVSGERSYTF. CDR3 nucleotides: TGTGCCTGGACGTTCCTGGTTTCAGGGGAAAGGAGCTACACCTTC. The rearrangement links TRBV30 to TRBJ1-2; possible D gene TRBD1, 6 bases. Trimming took off 4 bases at V and 9 bases at J, with 24 bases between the two ends. Germline lookup yields CDR1 GTSNPN and CDR2 SVGIG (reference sequence). This CDR3 spans 15 amino acids.

The chain has TRBV3-1 and TRBJ2-1, with 8 bases fitting TRBD2. The CDR3 has 17 residues. The V gene's germline CDR1 is LGHDT and CDR2 YNNKEL (reference sequence). Unmatched junction bases numbered 16, after V lost 0 bases and J lost 12 bases. The CDR3 DNA sequence: TGTGCCAGCAGCCAAGAGGCCGGGGGGGCCTTCGGCGATGGGCAGTTCTTC. Translation: CASSQEAGGAFGDGQFF.

The V and J genes are TRBV9 and TRBJ2-7; 9 bases are a match to TRBD1. CDR3 length equals 15 residues. The germline CDR1 and CDR2 sequences are SGDLS and YYNGEE. The ends lost 2 bases at V and 1 base at J; junction bases unmatched: 4. The CDR3 DNA sequence: TGTGCCAGCAGCGTGGGACAGGGTAGGTCCTACGAGCAGTACTTC. Translated: CASSVGQGRSYEQYF.

V is TRBV4-3 and J is TRBJ2-2, with D possibly being TRBD2 (6 bases). Germline CDR1 is LGHNA and CDR2 is YSLEER. The germline V and J ends were trimmed by 0 bases and 6 bases, with 8 bases remaining between them. This CDR3 has 14 amino acids. CDR3 DNA sequence: TGCGCCAGCAGCCAAGATGGGGAGGCCGGGGAGCTGTTTTTT. This encodes CASSQDGEAGELFF.

The sample holds many counts of this clonotype. The chain recombines TRBV20-1 with TRBJ2-3; D is perhaps TRBD2 (6 bases). The germline V gene encodes CDR1 DFQATT and CDR2 SNEGSKA (reference sequence). Trimming cost V 5 bases and J 4 bases, with 13 bases left between them. The CDR3 totals 13 residues. CDR3 DNA: TGCAGTGCTGGGAGGCTTGGCCCAGATACGCAGTATTTT. Protein sequence: CSAGRLGPDTQYF.

The chain combines TRBV29-1 with TRBJ2-3; D assignment may be TRBD1 or TRBD2 (6 bases each). This CDR3 is built from 15 residues. The germline gives CDR1 SQVTM, CDR2 ANQGSEA. Trimming stripped 6 bases from V and 0 bases from J, with 16 bases between. The CDR3 spells CSVRRGTLSTDTQYF. The CDR3 DNA follows: TGCAGCGTACGACGGGGGACACTGAGCACAGATACGCAGTATTTT.

This clonotype was recorded a few times. The rearrangement links TRBV10-3 to TRBJ2-7; D is possibly TRBD2 (5 bases). Germline V gives CDR1 ENHRY, CDR2 SYGVKD. V gave up 2 bases and J gave up 0 bases, with 8 bases separating them. This CDR3 region has 14 residues. CDR3 DNA: TGTGCCATCAGTGAGAGGACTGACTCCTACGAGCAGTACTTC. It specifies CAISERTDSYEQYF.

This clonotype has a single count. This chain connects TRBV12-3 or TRBV12-4 to TRBJ1-1, with 7 bases fitting TRBD1. The CDR3 is 14 amino acids. Unmatched junction bases numbered 0, after V lost 2 bases and J lost 0 bases. CDR3 protein: CASSLRGLNTEAFF. CDR3 coding DNA: TGTGCCAGCAGTTTAAGGGGGCTGAACACTGAAGCTTTCTTT.

V and J are TRBV28 and TRBJ2-5, with 7 positions matching TRBD2. The J call may be mistaken, given a closer DNA end match to TRBJ2-7. Germline V gene sequence: CDR1 MDHEN, CDR2 SYDVKM. The CDR3 runs to 13 residues. CDR3 amino acids: CASSGDGRFEQYF. The CDR3 nucleotides are TGTGCCAGCAGTGGGGACGGGAGGTTCGAGCAGTACTTC.

This chain uses TRBV27 with TRBJ2-7, with D uncertain. The CDR3 is made up of 13 amino acids. Germline CDR1 and CDR2: MNHEY and SMNVEV (reference sequence). Trimming took 6 bases from V and 5 from J, leaving 14 bases between them. The CDR3 loop reads CASRVSSSHEQYF. CDR3 nucleotide sequence: TGTGCCAGCAGGGTCAGTTCCTCTCACGAGCAGTACTTC.

The rearrangement uses TRBV5-1 and TRBJ2-3, with 8 bases fitting TRBD2. V lost 7 bases and J lost 5; bases outside the gene matches: 12. CDR3 size: 15 residues. From germline, CDR1 is SGHRS and CDR2 YFSETQ. The chain's CDR3 is CASFAGTRGLDTQYF. CDR3 nucleotides: TGCGCCAGCTTCGCCGGGACTAGAGGTTTAGATACGCAGTATTTT.

DNA for the CDR3: TGCGCCAGCAGTGACGGGCAGATCTATGGCTACACCTTC. This gives the protein CASSDGQIYGYTF. This chain links TRBV10-2 with TRBJ1-2; D is unclear. This CDR3 has 13 amino acids. V dropped 3 bases and J dropped 4 bases, with 9 bases sitting between them. Germline lookup yields CDR1 WSHSY and CDR2 SAAADI.

This clonotype was seen only a few times. The V and J genes are TRBV12-3 or TRBV12-4 and TRBJ2-7; 12 bases agree with TRBD2. V shed 4 bases, J shed 3 bases, and the junction held 4 bases outside the gene matches. This CDR3 has 15 residues. CDR3: CASSSTSGRIYEQYF. As DNA, the CDR3 is TGTGCCAGCAGTTCCACTAGCGGGAGGATCTACGAGCAGTACTTC.

This clonotype appeared a few times. The rearrangement uses TRBV5-1 and TRBJ1-2, with D unresolved. Trimming removed 5 bases at V and 9 bases at J, with 14 bases between. Germline assignment: CDR1 SGHRS and CDR2 YFSETQ. The CDR3 extends over 12 amino acids. The DNA of the CDR3 is TGCGCCAGCAGACCGGGCCAAGGGCGCTACACCTTC. Encoded protein: CASRPGQGRYTF. The full variable domain, with the rest looked up from reference TRBV5-1 and TRBJ1-2, is KAGVTQTPRYLIKTRGQQVTLSCSPISGHRSVSWYQQTPGQGLQFLFEYFSETQRNKGNFPGRFSGRQFSNSRSEMNVSTLELGDSALYLCASRPGQGRYTFGSGTRLTVV.

The chain links TRBV3-1 to TRBJ1-2, with D tentatively TRBD1 (5 bases). The ends were cut back, 1 base at V and 6 bases at J, with 18 bases in the middle. From germline, CDR1 is LGHDT and CDR2 YNNKEL (reference sequence). The CDR3 length is 16 residues. CDR3 in DNA: TGTGCCAGCAGCCAAGTTATTGCGGGGCGAGGAGATGGCTACACCTTC. Translation: CASSQVIAGRGDGYTF. The entire variable domain, with the rest obtained from reference TRBV3-1 and TRBJ1-2, is as follows: DTAVSQTPKYLVTQMGNDKSIKCEQNLGHDTMYWYKQDSKKFLKIMFSYNNKELIINETVPNRFSPKSPDKAHLNLHINSLELGDSAVYFCASSQVIAGRGDGYTFGSGTRLTVV.

The V and J genes are TRBV12-3 or TRBV12-4 and TRBJ2-1; perhaps TRBD2 as D (6 bases). Trimming pared 4 bases from V and 5 bases from J, leaving 18 bases between. The CDR3 has 16 amino acids. The CDR3 DNA follows: TGTGCCAGCAGTTCCGCGGGGACTGGGAGGCACAATGAGCAGTTCTTC. The encoded protein is CASSSAGTGRHNEQFF.

The rearrangement links TRBV20-1 to TRBJ2-3, with 10 bases that match TRBD2. J lost 1 base, V lost 0 bases, and 7 bases had no gene match. CDR1 is DFQATT and CDR2 is SNEGSKA in the germline V gene (reference sequence). The CDR3 is 17 residues long. This chain's CDR3 is CSAREILAGAGTDTQYF. CDR3 bases: TGCAGTGCTAGAGAAATCCTAGCGGGAGCAGGCACAGATACGCAGTATTTT.

This clonotype was found a few times. DNA for the CDR3: TGTGCCAGCAGTTTAAGGGAGAACACTGAAGCTTTCTTT. It specifies CASSLRENTEAFF. J is TRBJ1-1 and V is TRBV12-3 or TRBV12-4; D gene unclear. The CDR3 totals 13 residues. V was cut by 2 bases and J by 1 base, with 5 bases left in between.